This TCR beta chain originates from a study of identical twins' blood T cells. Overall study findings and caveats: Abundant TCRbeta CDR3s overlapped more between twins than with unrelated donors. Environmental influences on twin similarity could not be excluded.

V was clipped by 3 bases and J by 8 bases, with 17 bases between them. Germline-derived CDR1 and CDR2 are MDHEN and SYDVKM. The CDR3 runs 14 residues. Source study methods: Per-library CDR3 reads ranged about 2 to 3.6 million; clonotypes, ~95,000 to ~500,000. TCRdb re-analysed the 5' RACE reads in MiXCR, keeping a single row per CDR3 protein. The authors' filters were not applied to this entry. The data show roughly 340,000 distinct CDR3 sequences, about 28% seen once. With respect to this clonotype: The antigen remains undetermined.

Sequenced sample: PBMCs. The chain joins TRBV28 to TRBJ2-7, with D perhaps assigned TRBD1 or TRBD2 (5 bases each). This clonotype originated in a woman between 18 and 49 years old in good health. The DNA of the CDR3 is TGTGCCAGCAGTTTCCAGGGAGCGGCTACGAAGCAGTACTTC. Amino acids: CASSFQGAATKQYF.